These 11 T cell receptor beta chains share one sample of origin, sequenced in a study of CD8 T cells in Susac syndrome. Random hexamers served to reverse transcribe roughly 0.5 to 1 ug RNA. A single record per CDR3 protein comes from TCRdb applying MiXCR to the immunoSEQ multiplex PCR reads. The sample lists fewer than 150,000 distinct CDR3 sequences; 85% to 95% were seen once. Sequencing was carried out using CD4+ T cells from PBMCs. These receptors all come from a human donor with multiple sclerosis.

The chain joins TRBV12-3 or TRBV12-4 to TRBJ2-7; 8 positions match TRBD2. V lost 6 bases and J lost 2; bases outside the gene matches: 3. The CDR3 loop spans 13 amino acids. The CDR3 region has the DNA TGTGCCAGCAGCCGGGAGGGGGCCTACGAGCAGTACTTC. Protein product: CASSREGAYEQYF.

The CDR3 spells CASSSPGTGLPEAFF. The CDR3 DNA sequence: TGTGCCAGCAGTTCCCCCGGGACAGGGCTTCCTGAAGCTTTCTTT. The genes are TRBV27 and TRBJ1-1; 9 bases match TRBD1. V shed 4 bases and J 6 bases; nucleotides not matched to a gene: 9. Germline V gene lookup returns CDR1 MNHEY and CDR2 SMNVEV (reference sequence). This CDR3 has 15 amino acids.

V is TRBV7-9 and J is TRBJ1-3; D gene unclear. Trimming took 1 base from V and 2 from J, leaving 6 bases between them. CDR1 and CDR2 (germline): SEHNR, FQNEAQ (reference sequence). This CDR3 has 14 amino acids. The CDR3 nucleotides are TGTGCCAGCAGCTTAGATGTAACTGGAAACACCATATATTTT. Translation: CASSLDVTGNTIYF.

This chain joins TRBV30 and TRBJ1-2; no clear D gene. This CDR3 is built from 14 residues. Germline V gene lookup returns CDR1 GTSNPN and CDR2 SVGIG (reference sequence). V gave up 0 bases and J gave up 4 bases, with 12 bases separating them. The CDR3 DNA sequence: TGTGCCTGGAGTGTACAAGGGTTCGGCTATGGCTACACCTTC. Translated, it gives CAWSVQGFGYGYTF.

The rearrangement links TRBV30 to TRBJ2-7; 7 bases are shared with TRBD1. This CDR3 spans 14 amino acids. The ends lost 2 bases at V and 0 bases at J; junction bases unmatched: 4. Germline CDR1 GTSNPN, CDR2 SVGIG (reference sequence). CDR3: CAWSLTGSSYEQYF. The DNA of the CDR3 is TGTGCCTGGAGTCTGACAGGGAGCTCCTACGAGCAGTACTTC.

V is TRBV12-3 or TRBV12-4 and J is TRBJ2-1; 9 positions agree with TRBD1. V shed 6 bases, J shed 4 bases, and the junction held 10 bases outside the gene matches. The CDR3 contains 16 residues. The CDR3 reads CASRPQGQGIYNEQFF. In nucleotides, the CDR3 is TGTGCCAGCAGGCCCCAGGGACAGGGTATTTACAATGAGCAGTTCTTC.

As DNA, the CDR3 is TGTGCCTGGAGTGCAGGGGGTGGCTACACCTTC. Its translation is CAWSAGGGYTF. V usage is TRBV30 and J usage is TRBJ1-2; 7 bases line up with TRBD1. The V gene end was trimmed by 1 base and the J gene end by 7 bases; junction bases not matched to a gene: 0. The germline V gene has CDR1 GTSNPN and CDR2 SVGIG (reference sequence). The CDR3 has 11 residues.

In its sample, this clonotype was seen once. This rearrangement joins TRBV11-2 to TRBJ2-2, with 12 bases lining up with TRBD2. V was clipped by 4 bases and J by 6 bases; unmatched bases: 6. The germline V gene encodes CDR1 SGHAT and CDR2 FQNNGV. The CDR3 covers 16 residues. CDR3: CASSSLAGGSAGELFF. Written as DNA, the CDR3 is TGTGCCAGCAGCTCACTAGCGGGGGGATCAGCCGGGGAGCTGTTTTTT. Complete variable domain (other parts from reference TRBV11-2 and TRBJ2-2): EAGVAQSPRYKIIEKRQSVAFWCNPISGHATLYWYQQILGQGPKLLIQFQNNGVVDDSQLPKDRFSAERLKGVDSTLKIQPAKLEDSAVYLCASSSLAGGSAGELFFGEGSRLTVL.

The V and J genes are TRBV18 and TRBJ1-2, with 9 bases that match TRBD1. Trimming at V came to 3 bases and at J to 4 bases, leaving 6 bases not matched to a gene. The CDR3 has 15 residues. Germline V gene sequence: CDR1 KGHSH, CDR2 LQKENI. This chain's CDR3 is CASSPATGQGYGYTF. The CDR3 DNA follows: TGTGCCAGCTCACCGGCGACGGGACAGGGCTATGGCTACACCTTC.

The chain carries TRBV5-4 and TRBJ1-1; TRBD1 is a possible D gene (5 bases). CDR3 length equals 15 residues. The germline V and J ends were trimmed by 0 bases and 5 bases, with 14 bases remaining between them. Germline lookup yields CDR1 SGHNT and CDR2 YYREEE (reference sequence). CDR3 loop: CASSLEVRRGTEAFF. The DNA for the CDR3 is TGTGCCAGCAGCTTGGAGGTACGACGGGGGACTGAAGCTTTCTTT.

Here the CDR3 DNA reads TGCAGTGCCAACGACATTCGGACAGGAGCCGGCGAGACCCAGTACTTC. Amino acid sequence: CSANDIRTGAGETQYF. This chain links TRBV20-1 with TRBJ2-5; 7 bases match TRBD1. After removal of 6 bases from V and 5 bases from J, the junction contained 18 bases not matched to a gene. The CDR3 is 16 amino acids. Germline CDR1 and CDR2: DFQATT and SNEGSKA (reference sequence).